These 13 T cell receptor beta chains were all obtained from the same sample, sequenced in a study of PD-L1 blockade in urothelial cancer. Generated by immunoSEQ multiplex PCR, the TCRdb table keeps only in-frame clones and is missing some. This table has over 45,000 clones, about 85% appearing once. The sample was PBMCs, taken around atezolizumab (anti-PD-L1) treatment. Receptors originate from a man in his 60s with urothelial cancer.

This chain links TRBV19 with TRBJ1-2, with 7 bases matching TRBD1. Germline V gene sequence: CDR1 LNHDA, CDR2 SQIVND (reference sequence). V lost 5 bases and J lost 4; bases outside the gene matches: 7. This CDR3 is 14 amino acids long. DNA for the CDR3: TGTGCCAGTAGTCCCGGCAGGGGGTTCTATGGCTACACCTTC. Amino acids: CASSPGRGFYGYTF. The full variable domain, its missing parts supplied by reference TRBV19 and TRBJ1-2, is DGGITQSPKYLFRKEGQNVTLSCEQNLNHDAMYWYRQDPGQGLRLIYYSQIVNDFQKGDIAEGYSVSREKKESFPLTVTSAQKNPTAFYLCASSPGRGFYGYTFGSGTRLTVV.

For the CDR3, the DNA is TGTGCCATCAGTGGTGACTCCTCCTACGAGCAGTACTTC. It translates to CAISGDSSYEQYF. V gene TRBV10-3 combines with J gene TRBJ2-7; D remains unclear. V shed 4 bases and J shed 0 bases, with 7 bases lying between them. The CDR3 spans 13 residues. Germline V gene lookup returns CDR1 ENHRY and CDR2 SYGVKD.

The CDR3 is CAWGTGTNSPLHF. The CDR3, as DNA: TGTGCCTGGGGGACAGGGACCAATTCACCCCTCCACTTT. The J gene is TRBJ1-6, the V gene TRBV30; 9 positions match TRBD1. Trimming at V came to 5 bases and at J to 7 bases, leaving 3 bases not matched to a gene. Germline V CDR1 and CDR2: GTSNPN, SVGIG (reference sequence). There are 13 residues in the CDR3.

V usage is TRBV19 and J usage is TRBJ1-2, with 8 positions matching TRBD1. After removal of 5 bases from V and 4 bases from J, the junction contained 6 bases not matched to a gene. Per the germline V gene, CDR1 is LNHDA and CDR2 is SQIVND (reference sequence). The CDR3 runs to 14 residues. DNA of the CDR3: TGTGCCAGTAGTTCCGGGACAGGTGGCTATGGCTACACCTTC. The encoded protein is CASSSGTGGYGYTF.

The chain carries TRBV5-4 and TRBJ2-7, with D perhaps TRBD1 (6 bases). Germline V CDR1 and CDR2: SGHNT, YYREEE (reference sequence). The CDR3 has 13 amino acids. V was clipped by 0 bases and J by 6 bases, with 10 bases between them. DNA of the CDR3: TGTGCCAGCAGCTTGGACAGGGCAAGCGAGCAGTACTTC. Residues: CASSLDRASEQYF.

This clone was detected only once. The rearrangement links TRBV7-8 to TRBJ1-5; the D gene is possibly TRBD1 (5 bases). V was trimmed by 4 bases and J by 8 bases, leaving 15 bases between them. Germline-derived CDR1 and CDR2 are SGHVS and FQNEAQ. The CDR3 runs 14 residues. The CDR3 spells CASSSQGRQKPQHF. The CDR3 DNA is TGTGCCAGCAGCTCCCAGGGTCGCCAGAAGCCCCAGCATTTT.

The chain uses TRBV30 and TRBJ2-3; a weak D match, TRBD1 (6 bases). Germline assignment: CDR1 GTSNPN and CDR2 SVGIG (reference sequence). With 7 bases removed from V and 5 bases from J, the gap between germline ends came to 16 bases. The CDR3 length is 13 residues. This CDR3 reads CAFLLPGVDTQYF. The CDR3 DNA reads TGTGCCTTTCTCCTTCCAGGGGTAGATACGCAGTATTTT.

This rearrangement joins TRBV15 to TRBJ1-4; 9 bases agree with TRBD1. Germline V gene data show CDR1 as LNHNV and CDR2 as YYDKDF (reference sequence). This CDR3 contains 15 residues. Trimming removed 0 bases from V and 6 bases from J; junction bases left unmatched: 2. CDR3 sequence (DNA): TGTGCCACCAGCAGAGACCGGGACAGGGATGAAAAACTGTTTTTT. Residues: CATSRDRDRDEKLFF.

The count of this clone is one. V gene TRBV18 combines with J gene TRBJ1-2; a possible D gene is TRBD1 (6 bases). Trimming cost V 2 bases and J 7 bases, with 11 bases left between them. This CDR3 spans 13 amino acids. Germline assignment: CDR1 KGHSH and CDR2 LQKENI. The CDR3 nucleotides read TGTGCCAGCTCACCAGAACTGGGGGCTGGCTACACCTTC. This gives the protein CASSPELGAGYTF.

The chain joins TRBV10-2 to TRBJ2-2; D remains unclear. This CDR3 contains 14 residues. Between the trimmed V and J ends, which lost 0 bases and 4 bases, there was a span of 6 bases. CDR1 is WSHSY and CDR2 is SAAADI in the germline V gene. The DNA for the CDR3 is TGCGCCAGCAGTGAGTCTTTGAGCACCGGGGAGCTGTTTTTT. Translated: CASSESLSTGELFF.

This clone has a single count. V and J are TRBV30 and TRBJ2-7; D is perhaps TRBD1 (5 bases). Between the trimmed V and J ends, which lost 6 bases and 4 bases, there was a span of 22 bases. The CDR3 loop spans 15 amino acids. Germline values: CDR1 GTSNPN, CDR2 SVGIG (reference sequence). The CDR3 reads CACQTQGFVRYEQYF. CDR3 coding DNA: TGTGCCTGCCAAACCCAGGGATTTGTTAGGTACGAGCAGTACTTC.

This chain uses TRBV11-2 with TRBJ2-3; tentative D call: TRBD2 (6 bases). V lost 1 base, J lost 4 bases, and 18 bases lay in between. Germline lookup yields CDR1 SGHAT and CDR2 FQNNGV. There are 17 residues in the CDR3. The CDR3 DNA is TGTGCCAGCAGCTTAGGTAGAGGAGCGGGCCTCCCAGATACGCAGTATTTT. Its translation is CASSLGRGAGLPDTQYF.

The V call is TRBV6-5, the J call TRBJ2-3; TRBD1 aligns across 7 bases. The CDR3 contains 14 residues. Germline V gene data show CDR1 as MNHEY and CDR2 as SVGAGI. V lost 5 bases to trimming and J lost 4 bases; unmatched junction nucleotides: 6. For the CDR3, the DNA is TGTGCCAGCAGTATCGACAGGGCCGCAGATACGCAGTATTTT. Translating it yields CASSIDRAADTQYF.